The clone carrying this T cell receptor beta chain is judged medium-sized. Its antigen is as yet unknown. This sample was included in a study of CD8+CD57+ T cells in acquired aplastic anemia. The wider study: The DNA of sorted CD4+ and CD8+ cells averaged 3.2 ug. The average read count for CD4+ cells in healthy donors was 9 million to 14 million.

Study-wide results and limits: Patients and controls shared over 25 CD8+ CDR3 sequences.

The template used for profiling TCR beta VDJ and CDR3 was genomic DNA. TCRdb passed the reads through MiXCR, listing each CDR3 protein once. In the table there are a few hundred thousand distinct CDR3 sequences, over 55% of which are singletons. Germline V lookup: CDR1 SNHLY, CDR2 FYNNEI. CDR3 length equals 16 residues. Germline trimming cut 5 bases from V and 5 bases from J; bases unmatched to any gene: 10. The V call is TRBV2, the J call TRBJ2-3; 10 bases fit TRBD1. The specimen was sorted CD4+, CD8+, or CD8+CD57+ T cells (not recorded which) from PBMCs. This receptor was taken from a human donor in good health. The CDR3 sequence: CASSPIYDRGQDTQYF. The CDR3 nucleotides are TGTGCCAGCAGTCCAATATACGACAGGGGGCAAGATACGCAGTATTTT.